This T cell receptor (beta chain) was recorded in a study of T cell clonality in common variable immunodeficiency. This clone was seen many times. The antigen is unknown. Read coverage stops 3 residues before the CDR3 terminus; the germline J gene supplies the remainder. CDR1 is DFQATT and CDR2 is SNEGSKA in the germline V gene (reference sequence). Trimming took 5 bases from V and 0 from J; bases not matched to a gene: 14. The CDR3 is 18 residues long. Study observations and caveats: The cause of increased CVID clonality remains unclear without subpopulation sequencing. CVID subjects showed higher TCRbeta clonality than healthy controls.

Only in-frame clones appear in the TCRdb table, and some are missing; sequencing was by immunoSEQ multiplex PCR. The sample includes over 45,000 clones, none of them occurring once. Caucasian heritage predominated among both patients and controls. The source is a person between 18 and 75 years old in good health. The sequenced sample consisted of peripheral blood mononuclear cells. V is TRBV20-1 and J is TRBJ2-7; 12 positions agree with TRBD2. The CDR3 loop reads CSARTPGLAGISSYEQYF. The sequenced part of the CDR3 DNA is TGCAGTGCTCGAACTCCCGGACTAGCGGGGATAAGCTCCTACGAG.